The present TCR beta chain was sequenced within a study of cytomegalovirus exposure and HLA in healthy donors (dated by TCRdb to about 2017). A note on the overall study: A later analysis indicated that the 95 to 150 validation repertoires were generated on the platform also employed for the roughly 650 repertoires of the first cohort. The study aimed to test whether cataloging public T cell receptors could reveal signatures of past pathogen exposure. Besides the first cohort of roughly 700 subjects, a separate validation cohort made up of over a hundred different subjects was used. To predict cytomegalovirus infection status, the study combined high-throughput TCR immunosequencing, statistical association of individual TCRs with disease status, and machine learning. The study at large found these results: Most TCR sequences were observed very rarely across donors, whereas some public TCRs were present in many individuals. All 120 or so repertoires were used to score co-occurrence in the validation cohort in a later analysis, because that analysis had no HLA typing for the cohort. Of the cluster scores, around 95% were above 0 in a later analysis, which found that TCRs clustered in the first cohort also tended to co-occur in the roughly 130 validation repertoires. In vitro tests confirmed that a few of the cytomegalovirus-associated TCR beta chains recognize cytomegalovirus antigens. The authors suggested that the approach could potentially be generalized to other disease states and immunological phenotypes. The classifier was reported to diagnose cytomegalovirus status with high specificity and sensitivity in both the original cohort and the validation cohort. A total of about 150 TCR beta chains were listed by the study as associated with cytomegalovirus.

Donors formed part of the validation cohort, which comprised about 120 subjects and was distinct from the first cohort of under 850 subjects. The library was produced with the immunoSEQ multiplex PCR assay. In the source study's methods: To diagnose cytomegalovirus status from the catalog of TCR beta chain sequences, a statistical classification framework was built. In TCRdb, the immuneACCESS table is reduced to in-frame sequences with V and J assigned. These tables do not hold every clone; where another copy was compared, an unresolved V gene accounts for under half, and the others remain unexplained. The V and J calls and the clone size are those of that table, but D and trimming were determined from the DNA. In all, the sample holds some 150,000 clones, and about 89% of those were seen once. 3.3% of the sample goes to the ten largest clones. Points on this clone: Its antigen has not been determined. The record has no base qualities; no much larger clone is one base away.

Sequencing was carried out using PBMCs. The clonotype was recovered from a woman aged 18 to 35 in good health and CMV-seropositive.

The DNA reads as follows: TGTGCCAGTAGTATAGGTTCTAGCGGAGGTGACACCGGGGAGCTGTTTTTT. It specifies CASSIGSSGGDTGELFF. The sequence joins TRBV19 to TRBJ2-2, and 7 junctional nucleotides match TRBD2. V and J are trimmed by 1 base and 3 bases, and the gene matches miss 8 bases of the junction. The germline V gene encodes CDR1 LNHDA and CDR2 SQIVND (reference sequence). The cysteine opens and the phenylalanine closes a CDR3 of 17 amino acids. The sequence is cut down to CDR3 DNA, 51 bases in frame from base 1.